This T cell receptor (beta chain) was sequenced in a study of T cells in women clearing cervical HPV infection. Study-wide context: Control women cleared a single incident HPV16 infection within 12 months.

In the case of this clone: Read coverage stops 3 residues before the CDR3 terminus; the germline J gene supplies the remainder.

TCRdb's table, derived via immunoSEQ multiplex PCR, lists solely in-frame clones and lacks some. The listing records tens of thousands of clones. V was shortened by 6 bases and J by 4 bases, with 15 bases between the two germline ends. Germline CDR1 LNHDA, CDR2 SQIVND (reference sequence). This CDR3 comprises 14 residues. Sequenced input: blood buffy coat. V usage is TRBV19 and J usage is TRBJ1-1; a possible D gene is TRBD1 (5 bases). The receptor was isolated from a woman aged 18-70 years with a cervical HPV16 infection that either progressed to CIN3+ or cleared (not recorded which). CDR3 DNA (partial): TGTGCCAGTAGGCCCTCCGGGGGGTTCACTGAA. Residues: CASRPSGGFTE. Given in full, the CDR3 is CASRPSGGFTEAFF.